This record covers a single T cell receptor (beta chain). Its antigen is currently unknown. The CDR3 is 13 residues long. V was shortened by 2 bases and J by 0 bases, with 4 bases between the two germline ends. The germline V gene encodes CDR1 SGHTA and CDR2 FQGNSA. This sample was included in a study of T cell responses to AZD1222 COVID-19 vaccine. Study outcomes and limitations: Most donors were white British, females outnumbered males, and clonal diversity was possibly underestimated. Within unmutated variant regions lay the reported targets of nearly half of spike-specific TCRs.

The assay was immunoSEQ multiplex PCR, and TCRdb's table has in-frame clones only and misses some. This sample has around 190,000 clones, with 88% found just once. This receptor was taken from an adult who received the AZD1222 COVID-19 vaccine. The chain has TRBV7-2 and TRBJ1-1; D is uncertain. The sample consisted of peripheral blood, taken 28 days after the second AZD1222 dose. The CDR3 nucleotides read TGTGCCAGCAGCTTAAACGTGAACACTGAAGCTTTCTTT. Encoded protein: CASSLNVNTEAFF. The whole variable domain, filled in from reference TRBV7-2 and TRBJ1-1, reads GAGVSQSPSNKVTEKGKDVELRCDPISGHTALYWYRQSLGQGLEFLIYFQGNSAPDKSGLPSDRFSAERTGGSVSTLTIQRTQQEDSAVYLCASSLNVNTEAFFGQGTRLTVV.